One sample yielded the 3 T cell receptor beta chains listed below, sequenced in a study of cytomegalovirus exposure and HLA in healthy donors. The primer mix had 60 Vbeta and 13 Jbeta primers. Assay used: immunoSEQ multiplex PCR; TCRdb lists only in-frame clones, some missing. Of some 270,000 clones listed, about 80% were seen once; the top ten hold about 0.3%. The sequenced sample consisted of PBMCs. The receptors stem from a girl aged 2-9 years in good health and CMV-seronegative.

This sequence joins TRBV5-6 and TRBJ1-2, with a possible D match to TRBD1 (6 bases). There are 15 residues in the CDR3. CDR1 and CDR2 (germline): SGHDT, YYEEEE. V was shortened by 4 bases and J by 3 bases, with 16 bases between the two germline ends. CDR3 nucleotides: TGTGCCAGCAGCCGCAGGGGCAGGGGTGACTATGGCTACACCTTC. Protein sequence: CASSRRGRGDYGYTF.

The V and J genes are TRBV27 and TRBJ1-2, with TRBD1 matching over 7 bases. The trim removed 5 bases at V and 7 bases at J, leaving 4 bases unmatched. There are 12 residues in the CDR3. The germline CDR1 and CDR2 sequences are MNHEY and SMNVEV (reference sequence). CDR3 coding DNA: TGTGCCAGCAGTGAGGGGGCAGGTGGCTACACCTTC. This sequence encodes CASSEGAGGYTF.

This clone was observed a handful of times. The chain joins TRBV6-5 to TRBJ2-7; TRBD1 aligns across 7 bases. The CDR3 sequence is 16 residues long. The V and J ends lost 0 bases and 7 bases, in that order; junction bases with no gene match: 12. CDR1 and CDR2 from the germline V gene are MNHEY and SVGAGI. CDR3 sequence (DNA): TGTGCCAGCAGTTACTCGACAGGGCATGGAGGATGGGAGCAGTACTTC. Translated, it gives CASSYSTGHGGWEQYF.